The 32 T cell receptor beta chains below were found in one sample sequenced in a study of OX40 agonist ivuxolimab in advanced cancers. TCRdb keeps only in-frame clones here, not all; method: immunoSEQ multiplex PCR. The sample records under 25,000 clones, around 86% being singletons. Sequences were derived from CD4+ or CD8+ T cells sorted from blood, sampled in a trial of the OX40 agonist ivuxolimab. The source of these receptors is an adult with an advanced solid tumor such as melanoma, head and neck, liver or kidney cancer.

This chain joins TRBV18 and TRBJ2-7; 14 bases agree with TRBD2. V gave up 2 bases and J gave up 4 bases; unmatched junction bases: 10. The germline V gene has CDR1 KGHSH and CDR2 LQKENI. This CDR3 spans 18 amino acids. CDR3 nucleotide sequence: TGTGCCAGCTCACCATGGCGGGGGACTAGCGGGAGAGGGTACGAGCAGTACTTC. Translation gives CASSPWRGTSGRGYEQYF.

The rearrangement joins TRBV11-2 to TRBJ1-2; D is uncertain. The CDR3 has 11 amino acids. The ends were cut back, 4 bases at V and 6 bases at J, with 6 bases in the middle. Germline-derived CDR1 and CDR2 are SGHAT and FQNNGV. The CDR3 nucleotides read TGTGCCAGCAGCTCCGTTAATGGCTACACCTTC. Amino acid sequence: CASSSVNGYTF.

The chain uses TRBV18 and TRBJ2-5, with TRBD1 matching over 7 bases. Unmatched junction bases numbered 1, after V lost 4 bases and J lost 2 bases. Germline CDR1 reads KGHSH; CDR2 reads LQKENI. This CDR3 comprises 13 residues. CDR3: CASSRTGQETQYF. For the CDR3, the DNA is TGTGCCAGCTCACGGACAGGTCAAGAGACCCAGTACTTC.

This clone was seen only a few times. This chain links TRBV19 with TRBJ1-1; 9 bases align to TRBD1. The CDR3 totals 12 residues. V shed 6 bases, J shed 5 bases, and the junction held 1 base outside the gene matches. The germline CDR1 and CDR2 sequences are LNHDA and SQIVND (reference sequence). CDR3 coding DNA: TGTGCCAGTAGACAGGGGGCAACTGAAGCTTTCTTT. Its protein product is CASRQGATEAFF.

This rearrangement joins TRBV11-2 to TRBJ2-7, with D perhaps TRBD1 (5 bases). The CDR3 loop spans 14 amino acids. The germline V and J ends were trimmed by 1 base and 6 bases, with 13 bases remaining between them. Germline lookup yields CDR1 SGHAT and CDR2 FQNNGV. The CDR3 is CASSLGQGGREQYF. The CDR3 bases are TGTGCCAGCAGCTTAGGTCAGGGTGGGCGCGAGCAGTACTTC.

This chain connects TRBV6-6 to TRBJ2-7, with D maybe TRBD2 (6 bases). Trimming stripped 2 bases from V and 5 bases from J, with 13 bases between. The CDR3 is made up of 14 amino acids. Germline CDR1 reads MNHNY; CDR2 reads SVGAGI (reference sequence). For the CDR3, the DNA is TGTGCCAGCAGTTACGGCGGGACGACGGACGAGCAGTACTTC. Translation: CASSYGGTTDEQYF.

The chain is built from TRBV7-9 and TRBJ2-7, with a weak D call TRBD1 (7 bases). The CDR3 is 14 residues long. Trimming shortened V by 2 bases and J by 5 bases, and 13 bases separated the two germline ends. Germline V lookup: CDR1 SEHNR, CDR2 FQNEAQ (reference sequence). CDR3 region: CASSLRQGGHEQYF. CDR3 DNA: TGTGCCAGCAGCTTACGACAGGGAGGCCACGAGCAGTACTTC.

CDR3 nucleotide sequence: TGTGCCAGCGGATTAACCGTCTACGAGCAGTACTTC. Protein product: CASGLTVYEQYF. The gene calls are TRBV2 and TRBJ2-7; D is uncertain. There are 12 residues in the CDR3. Germline CDR1 SNHLY, CDR2 FYNNEI. V was cut by 8 bases and J by 3 bases, with 11 bases left in between.

The V gene is TRBV28, the J gene TRBJ2-5; 12 nucleotides line up with TRBD2. The V gene's germline CDR1 is MDHEN and CDR2 SYDVKM. The CDR3 has 18 amino acids. The V gene end was trimmed by 6 bases and the J gene end by 5 bases; junction bases not matched to a gene: 16. CDR3 bases: TGTGCCAGCAGCCCAGGACTAGCGGGACCCACCTATGGGGAGACCCAGTACTTC. Amino acids: CASSPGLAGPTYGETQYF.

The genes are TRBV11-2 and TRBJ2-7; D is uncertain. This CDR3 region has 14 residues. V was trimmed by 5 bases and J by 2 bases, leaving 13 bases between them. The germline V gene has CDR1 SGHAT and CDR2 FQNNGV. The CDR3: CASSPTRPTYEQYF. The CDR3 bases are TGTGCCAGCAGCCCGACCAGACCCACCTACGAGCAGTACTTC.

The rearrangement joins TRBV21-1 to TRBJ2-7; the table calls TRBD1, which could not be checked here. TRBV21-1 is termed a pseudogene. CDR3 length: 15 residues. CDR3 sequence: CASSKSRRVSYEQYF. The CDR3 region has the DNA TGTGCCAGCAGCAAAAGCCGCAGGGTCTCCTACGAGCAGTACTTC.

The V call is TRBV18, the J call TRBJ2-1; the match to TRBD2 covers 8 bases. Germline V lookup: CDR1 KGHSH, CDR2 LQKENI. The CDR3 has 15 residues. Trimming took 3 bases from V and 4 from J; bases not matched to a gene: 5. The CDR3, as DNA: TGTGCCAGCTCACCGACTAGCGACTTATACAATGAGCAGTTCTTC. As protein: CASSPTSDLYNEQFF. Using reference TRBV18 and TRBJ2-1 for the parts outside the CDR3, the full variable domain is NAGVMQNPRHLVRRRGQEARLRCSPMKGHSHVYWYRQLPEEGLKFMVYLQKENIIDESGMPKERFSAEFPKEGPSILRIQQVVRGDSAAYFCASSPTSDLYNEQFFGPGTRLTVL.

The genes are TRBV11-2 and TRBJ2-5; 10 bases map to TRBD2. This CDR3 region has 15 residues. Germline CDR1 SGHAT, CDR2 FQNNGV. Germline trimming cut 5 bases from V and 3 bases from J; bases unmatched to any gene: 6. DNA for the CDR3: TGTGCCAGCAGCCCTTGGCTAGCGGGAGAAGAGACCCAGTACTTC. It is translated as CASSPWLAGEETQYF.

The rearrangement uses TRBV5-1 and TRBJ2-1; 11 nucleotides match TRBD2. The V and J ends lost 1 base and 6 bases, in that order; junction bases with no gene match: 3. The CDR3 covers 15 residues. The germline CDR1 and CDR2 sequences are SGHRS and YFSETQ. In nucleotides, the CDR3 is TGCGCCAGCAGCTTGCGACTAGCGGGACTCAATGAGCAGTTCTTC. Protein product: CASSLRLAGLNEQFF.

This clone showed up just once. V usage is TRBV27 and J usage is TRBJ1-5; D remains ambiguous. Germline V gives CDR1 MNHEY, CDR2 SMNVEV (reference sequence). Trimming stripped 4 bases from V and 6 bases from J, with 16 bases between. The CDR3 covers 15 residues. CDR3 bases: TGTGCCAGCAGTTCACTAGGCGGCCGGGGTCAGCCCCAGCATTTT. Its protein is CASSSLGGRGQPQHF.

The V gene is TRBV7-9, the J gene TRBJ2-7; TRBD2 matches at 8 bases. V trimming: 1 base; J trimming: 3 bases; junction bases outside the gene matches: 5. CDR1 and CDR2 (germline): SEHNR, FQNEAQ (reference sequence). The CDR3 is made up of 15 amino acids. The CDR3 protein is CASSLGAGGNYEQYF. CDR3 nucleotides: TGTGCCAGCAGCTTAGGGGCGGGAGGAAACTACGAGCAGTACTTC.

This rearrangement joins TRBV5-8 to TRBJ2-7; D possibly uses TRBD1 or TRBD2 (6 bases each). Looked up from germline, CDR1 is SGHTS and CDR2 is YDEGEE. The length of the CDR3 is 14 residues. Trimming stripped 0 bases from V and 4 bases from J, with 11 bases between. The CDR3 nucleotides are TGTGCCAGCAGCTTGGAGGAGGGGGGATACGAGCAGTACTTC. Amino acid sequence: CASSLEEGGYEQYF.

The genes are TRBV4-1 and TRBJ2-1; a possible D gene is TRBD2 (6 bases). The germline V gene encodes CDR1 MGHRA and CDR2 YSYEKL. The length of the CDR3 is 18 residues. V was shortened by 0 bases and J by 7 bases, with 22 bases between the two germline ends. The CDR3 coding sequence is TGCGCCAGCAGCCAAGAAAGGTTCGGGCTACCGGAGGGTAATGAGCAGTTCTTC. It codes for CASSQERFGLPEGNEQFF.

The chain is built from TRBV5-5 and TRBJ1-2; tentative D call: TRBD1 (5 bases). V was shortened by 4 bases and J by 3 bases, with 25 bases between the two germline ends. This CDR3 has 18 amino acids. Germline CDR1 SGHKS, CDR2 YYEKEE (reference sequence). This CDR3 is CASSGAIAPTDPYYGYTF. DNA of the CDR3: TGTGCCAGCAGCGGAGCCATTGCCCCGACAGATCCCTACTATGGCTACACCTTC.

V usage is TRBV5-4 and J usage is TRBJ2-6, with D perhaps TRBD1 (5 bases). With 0 bases removed from V and 0 bases from J, the gap between germline ends came to 10 bases. CDR3 length: 17 amino acids. Germline V gives CDR1 SGHNT, CDR2 YYREEE (reference sequence). In DNA, the CDR3 is TGTGCCAGCAGCTTGGATGCAGGGCACTCTGGGGCCAACGTCCTGACTTTC. Its translation: CASSLDAGHSGANVLTF.

This chain connects TRBV7-9 to TRBJ2-7; TRBD1 is a possible D gene (6 bases). The CDR3 consists of 14 residues. The germline CDR1 and CDR2 sequences are SEHNR and FQNEAQ (reference sequence). Trimming took 5 bases from V and 5 from J, leaving 16 bases between them. The CDR3 loop reads CASSITGLPNEQYF. DNA of the CDR3: TGTGCCAGCAGCATAACAGGGTTGCCTAACGAGCAGTACTTC.

V is TRBV11-3 and J is TRBJ1-1; weak D call: TRBD1 (5 bases). The V end lost 5 bases, the J end lost 12 bases, and 13 bases lay between the germline ends. Germline V gene data show CDR1 as SGHNT and CDR2 as YENEEA. CDR3 length: 11 amino acids. CDR3 amino acids: CASSHGGPPFF. As DNA, the CDR3 is TGTGCCAGCAGCCACGGGGGACCGCCTTTCTTT.

The V call is TRBV6-5, the J call TRBJ1-1; no firm D call. Per germline, CDR1 MNHEY and CDR2 SVGAGI. There are 12 residues in the CDR3. The germline V and J ends were trimmed by 5 bases and 1 base, with 5 bases remaining between them. The CDR3 DNA reads as TGTGCCAGCAGTATGGGGAACACTGAAGCTTTCTTT. This encodes CASSMGNTEAFF.

The chain carries TRBV5-1 and TRBJ2-1; D is uncertain. The CDR3 has 16 residues. V shed 3 bases and J shed 4 bases, with 17 bases lying between them. CDR1 SGHRS and CDR2 YFSETQ come from the germline V gene. The CDR3 DNA reads as TGCGCCAGCAGCTCCTCAGGAAGGTGGGGATACAATGAGCAGTTCTTC. As protein: CASSSSGRWGYNEQFF.

This clone was recorded once. V gene TRBV5-1 combines with J gene TRBJ2-7, with D unclear. The V gene's germline CDR1 is SGHRS and CDR2 YFSETQ. The CDR3 sequence is 13 residues long. The V gene lost 0 bases and the J gene lost 1 base, with 5 bases spanning the gap. The DNA of the CDR3 is TGCGCCAGCAGCTTGGGGCAGTCCTACGAGCAGTACTTC. Encoded protein: CASSLGQSYEQYF.

This clone was observed a single time. This chain links TRBV27 with TRBJ1-3; no firm D call. The CDR3 is made up of 15 amino acids. Germline V gene lookup returns CDR1 MNHEY and CDR2 SMNVEV (reference sequence). Trimming pared 5 bases from V and 2 bases from J, leaving 13 bases between. For the CDR3, the DNA is TGTGCCAGCAGTCCCGGACCATGGGCTGGAAACACCATATATTTT. Amino acids: CASSPGPWAGNTIYF.

The V call is TRBV5-6, the J call TRBJ1-5; 8 bases map to TRBD1. V was pared by 1 base and J by 7 bases, with 1 base of the junction left unmatched. This CDR3 is 13 amino acids long. The germline gives CDR1 SGHDT, CDR2 YYEEEE. The CDR3 nucleotides are TGTGCCAGCAGCTTGACAGGGGGGCAGCCCCAGCATTTT. This codes for CASSLTGGQPQHF.

The chain recombines TRBV30 with TRBJ2-5, with D perhaps TRBD1 (5 bases). Between the trimmed V and J ends, which lost 2 bases and 3 bases, there was a span of 19 bases. Germline-derived CDR1 and CDR2 are GTSNPN and SVGIG (reference sequence). This CDR3 spans 16 amino acids. CDR3 nucleotides: TGTGCCTGGAGTAGACAGTTACCACTAATAAAAGAGACCCAGTACTTC. This codes for CAWSRQLPLIKETQYF.

The chain recombines TRBV19 with TRBJ2-2, with no clear D. The CDR3 runs to 15 residues. V was clipped by 4 bases and J by 0 bases, with 9 bases between them. Germline V gene lookup returns CDR1 LNHDA and CDR2 SQIVND (reference sequence). CDR3 DNA: TGTGCCAGTAGTACAACATTAGCGAACACCGGGGAGCTGTTTTTT. This encodes CASSTTLANTGELFF.

This clone has just a few counts. The J gene is TRBJ2-4, the V gene TRBV29-1, with 7 bases that match TRBD1. Germline V gives CDR1 SQVTM, CDR2 ANQGSEA. V shed 7 bases, J shed 6 bases, and the junction held 18 bases outside the gene matches. This CDR3 is built from 16 residues. As DNA, the CDR3 is TGCAGCGCCGAAGGCAGGGCAGGGGGTGGGAGAAACATTCAGTACTTC. Translation: CSAEGRAGGGRNIQYF. Using reference TRBV29-1 and TRBJ2-4 for the parts outside the CDR3, the full variable domain is SAVISQKPSRDICQRGTSLTIQCQVDSQVTMMFWYRQQPGQSLTLIATANQGSEATYESGFVIDKFPISRPNLTFSTLTVSNMSPEDSSIYLCSAEGRAGGGRNIQYFGAGTRLSVL.

The chain links TRBV15 to TRBJ2-1, with D unresolved. Germline values: CDR1 LNHNV, CDR2 YYDKDF (reference sequence). V dropped 0 bases and J dropped 10 bases, with 7 bases sitting between them. CDR3 size: 12 residues. CDR3 DNA: TGTGCCACCAGCAGAGATACGGGCGAGCAGTTCTTC. Protein: CATSRDTGEQFF.

The chain recombines TRBV2 with TRBJ2-7; perhaps TRBD1 as D (5 bases). There are 10 residues in the CDR3. The V end was cut by 5 bases, the J end by 11 bases, with 10 bases between. Germline V gene lookup returns CDR1 SNHLY and CDR2 FYNNEI. DNA for the CDR3: TGTGCCAGCAGTACAGGACGGAAGTACTTC. Encoded protein: CASSTGRKYF. Using reference TRBV2 and TRBJ2-7 for the parts outside the CDR3, the full variable domain is EPEVTQTPSHQVTQMGQEVILRCVPISNHLYFYWYRQILGQKVEFLVSFYNNEISEKSEIFDDQFSVERPDGSNFTLKIRSTKLEDSAMYFCASSTGRKYFGPGTRLTVT.